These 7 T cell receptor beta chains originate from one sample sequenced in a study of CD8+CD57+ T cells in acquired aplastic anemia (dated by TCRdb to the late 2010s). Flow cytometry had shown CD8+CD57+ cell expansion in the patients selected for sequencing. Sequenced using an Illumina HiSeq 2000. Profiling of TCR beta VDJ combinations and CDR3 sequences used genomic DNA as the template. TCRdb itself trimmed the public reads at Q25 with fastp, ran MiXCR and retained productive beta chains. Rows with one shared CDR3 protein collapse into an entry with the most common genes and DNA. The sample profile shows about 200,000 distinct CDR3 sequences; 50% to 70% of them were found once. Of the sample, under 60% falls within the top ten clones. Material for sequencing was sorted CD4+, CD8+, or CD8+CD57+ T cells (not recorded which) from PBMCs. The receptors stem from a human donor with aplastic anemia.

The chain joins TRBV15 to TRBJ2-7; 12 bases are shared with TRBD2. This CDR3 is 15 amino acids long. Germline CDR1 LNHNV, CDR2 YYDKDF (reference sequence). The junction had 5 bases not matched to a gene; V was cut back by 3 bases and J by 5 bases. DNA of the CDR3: TGTGCCACCAGCAGCTCTAGCGGGGGGGCCGACGAGCAGTACTTC. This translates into CATSSSSGGADEQYF.

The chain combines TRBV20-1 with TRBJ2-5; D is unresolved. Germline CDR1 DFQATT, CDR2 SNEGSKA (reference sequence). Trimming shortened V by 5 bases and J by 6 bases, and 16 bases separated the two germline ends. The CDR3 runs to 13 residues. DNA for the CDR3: TGCAGTGCTGGGGAACACCCGGCCCAGACCCAGTACTTC. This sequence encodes CSAGEHPAQTQYF.

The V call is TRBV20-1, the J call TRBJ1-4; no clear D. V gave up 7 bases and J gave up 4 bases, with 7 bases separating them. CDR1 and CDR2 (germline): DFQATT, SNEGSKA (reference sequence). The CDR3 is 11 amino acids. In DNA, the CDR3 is TGCAGTGTGAGATTTAATGAAAAACTGTTTTTT. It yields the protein CSVRFNEKLFF.

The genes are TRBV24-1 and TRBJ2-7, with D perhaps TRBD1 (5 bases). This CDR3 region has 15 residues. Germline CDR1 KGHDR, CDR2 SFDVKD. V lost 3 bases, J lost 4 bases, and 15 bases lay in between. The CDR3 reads CATSDPLTEFYEQYF. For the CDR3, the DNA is TGTGCCACCAGTGATCCGCTGACAGAATTTTACGAGCAGTACTTC.

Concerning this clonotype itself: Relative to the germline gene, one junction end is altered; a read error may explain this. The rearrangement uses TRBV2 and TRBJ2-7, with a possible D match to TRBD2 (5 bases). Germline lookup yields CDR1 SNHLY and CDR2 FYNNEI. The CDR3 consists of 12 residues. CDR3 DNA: TGTGCCAGCAGCTTAGCCGGGGAACCGAGCAACTTC. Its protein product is CASSLAGEPSNF.

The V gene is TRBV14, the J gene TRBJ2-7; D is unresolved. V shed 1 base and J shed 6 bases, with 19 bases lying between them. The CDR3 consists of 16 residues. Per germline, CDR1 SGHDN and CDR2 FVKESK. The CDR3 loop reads CASSQGGRGRYSEQYF. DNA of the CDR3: TGTGCCAGCAGCCAAGGTGGAAGAGGACGTTATAGCGAGCAGTACTTC.

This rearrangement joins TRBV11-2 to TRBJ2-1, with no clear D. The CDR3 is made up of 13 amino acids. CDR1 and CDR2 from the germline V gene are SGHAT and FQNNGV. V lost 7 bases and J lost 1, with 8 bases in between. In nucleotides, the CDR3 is TGTGCCAGCACCTGGGGATCCTACAATGAGCAGTTCTTC. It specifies CASTWGSYNEQFF.